Presented here are 9 T cell receptor beta chains from one specimen sequenced in a study of patients and donors after allogeneic stem cell transplantation. TCRdb reprocessed the RT-PCR reads via MiXCR and lists one record per CDR3 protein. This sample has 410,000 or so distinct CDR3 sequences, with 16% found just once. The sample comprised blood, either unsorted or a sorted T cell fraction (not recorded which). These receptor sequences come from a human donor who was either an allogeneic HSCT recipient or a stem cell or donor lymphocyte infusion donor (not recorded which). It is not recorded whose cells these are; they may come from a transplant donor.

V is TRBV6-1 and J is TRBJ2-2; 9 positions agree with TRBD1. With 7 bases clipped from V and 2 bases from J, the junction kept 5 bases outside the gene matches. The CDR3 is 15 amino acids. The germline V gene encodes CDR1 MNHNS and CDR2 SASEGT. This CDR3 reads CASTKTGGNTGELFF. CDR3 sequence (DNA): TGTGCCAGCACGAAGACAGGGGGAAACACCGGGGAGCTGTTTTTT.

V gene TRBV2 combines with J gene TRBJ1-6; TRBD1 agrees at 7 bases. V lost 5 bases to trimming and J lost 7 bases; unmatched junction nucleotides: 8. CDR1 and CDR2 (germline): SNHLY, FYNNEI. The CDR3 totals 15 residues. The CDR3: CASSSTGAVNSPLHF. The CDR3 DNA reads as TGTGCCAGCAGTTCAACAGGGGCGGTCAATTCACCCCTCCACTTT.

The rearrangement joins TRBV10-2 to TRBJ2-1; 9 bases map to TRBD2. With V trimmed by 10 bases and J by 7 bases, 11 bases remained unmatched. There are 14 residues in the CDR3. The germline CDR1 and CDR2 sequences are WSHSY and SAAADI. CDR3: CATKGAGGRNEQFF. The CDR3 region has the DNA TGCGCCACCAAAGGGGCGGGGGGGCGGAATGAGCAGTTCTTC.

This chain joins TRBV20-1 and TRBJ1-5; 9 bases map to TRBD1. Germline V gene sequence: CDR1 DFQATT, CDR2 SNEGSKA (reference sequence). After removal of 3 bases from V and 5 bases from J, the junction contained 2 bases not matched to a gene. This CDR3 has 13 amino acids. Written as DNA, the CDR3 is TGCAGTGCTAGGTGGACAGGGGATCAGCCCCAGCATTTT. Its protein is CSARWTGDQPQHF.

This clonotype was seen a few times. The chain is built from TRBV18 and TRBJ2-2, with D possibly being TRBD1 or TRBD2 (5 bases each). Germline CDR1 reads KGHSH; CDR2 reads LQKENI. V lost 1 base and J lost 3, with 9 bases in between. The length of the CDR3 is 15 residues. Here the CDR3 DNA reads TGTGCCAGCTCACCACGGGGGAGAGACACCGGGGAGCTGTTTTTT. As protein: CASSPRGRDTGELFF.

This clonotype was found a few times. The rearrangement links TRBV5-1 to TRBJ2-7; D unresolved. Germline lookup yields CDR1 SGHRS and CDR2 YFSETQ. CDR3 length: 13 residues. V was shortened by 5 bases and J by 3 bases, with 12 bases between the two germline ends. The CDR3 spells CASSSDGFYEQYF. In DNA form, the CDR3 reads TGCGCCAGCAGTTCGGACGGTTTCTACGAGCAGTACTTC.

This clonotype was observed a handful of times. This sequence joins TRBV6-5 and TRBJ2-1; D uncertain. Germline V gives CDR1 MNHEY, CDR2 SVGAGI. Trimming pared 8 bases from V and 6 bases from J, leaving 11 bases between. This CDR3 spans 12 amino acids. CDR3 coding DNA: TGTGCCAGCCTCGACGCTGGCAATGAGCAGTTCTTC. It is translated as CASLDAGNEQFF.

This clonotype showed up many times. J is TRBJ1-1 and V is TRBV20-1; D perhaps matches TRBD1 (5 bases). The V and J ends lost 6 bases and 0 bases respectively, with 20 bases between them. This CDR3 is built from 16 residues. Per the germline V gene, CDR1 is DFQATT and CDR2 is SNEGSKA (reference sequence). Here the CDR3 reads CSAKTSWAQVNTEAFF. The CDR3 DNA follows: TGCAGTGCCAAGACCTCATGGGCACAGGTGAACACTGAAGCTTTCTTT.

This chain connects TRBV4-1 to TRBJ2-3, with 12 nucleotides matching TRBD2. Germline assignment: CDR1 MGHRA and CDR2 YSYEKL. Trimming took 6 bases from V and 6 from J; bases not matched to a gene: 7. The CDR3 runs to 15 residues. CDR3 amino acids: CASSRLAGVGDTQYF. In nucleotides, the CDR3 is TGCGCCAGCAGTCGACTAGCGGGGGTGGGTGATACGCAGTATTTT.